This TCR beta chain emerged from a study of prognosis after radiotherapy for stage I lung cancer. Study overall: The enrollment of patients with stage I non-small cell lung cancer occurred between 2018 and early 2019. Aged roughly 50 to 85 years, with a median of 74.5 years, the patients were about 13 men and roughly six women. Whole-study findings and limits: The study found lower Shannon entropy after stereotactic body radiation therapy in patients who developed distant metastases.

In germline, CDR1 is SGHRS, CDR2 YFSETQ. V lost 7 bases and J lost 4; bases outside the gene matches: 5. This CDR3 is built from 14 residues. This clonotype has at least ten counts. As yet, its antigen is unknown. Two-round multiplex PCR on genomic DNA was the method by which TCR beta CDR3 was amplified. Primers were specific to each TRBV and TRBJ gene in first-round PCR. TCRdb re-analysed the multiplex PCR reads in MiXCR, keeping a single row per CDR3 protein. Of nearly 25,000 distinct CDR3 sequences listed, roughly 34% are singletons. The starting material was PBMCs, obtained before or after stereotactic body radiation therapy (not recorded which). This rearrangement joins TRBV5-1 to TRBJ2-1; 10 bases are shared with TRBD2. The TCR was taken from a donor aged 50 or older with non-small cell lung cancer. The CDR3 nucleotides read TGCGCCAGCCGCGGGACTAGCGTGTACAATGAGCAGTTCTTC. It translates to CASRGTSVYNEQFF.